These 28 T cell receptor beta chains were sequenced from one sample in a study of tissue T cells after allogeneic stem cell transplantation. Time point meaning: mouse harvest day 14 after allogeneic transplant. Tail vein injection delivered 10^7 T-cell-depleted bone marrow cells and 10^6 splenic CD5+ T cells. Libraries were prepared by immunoSEQ multiplex PCR; TCRdb keeps only in-frame clonotypes and omits some of them. The repertoire consists of approximately 700 clones, with 45% occurring once and the leading ten covering 40%. Source material: liver tissue. All receptors derive from a female BALB/c mouse given C57BL/6 T cells with graft-versus-host disease after an allogeneic hematopoietic cell transplant.

For this clone: The germline and genes are mouse ones. CDR3 DNA, as far as it was read: TGTGCAGCGGTGATGTCGGGGAATGAACAGTAC. This sequence encodes CAAVMSGNEQY. The full CDR3 protein reads CAAVMSGNEQYF. The chain recombines TRBV13-2 with TRBJ2-7; no reliable D call. Coverage ceases 1 residue before the CDR3 finishes, and the germline J gene fills in the end. Per the germline V gene, CDR1 is NNHNN and CDR2 is SYGAGS (reference sequence). CDR3 length equals 12 residues.

About this clone: Each gene name is a mouse one. The CDR3 is cut off 1 residue early in the read; its end comes from the germline J gene. The rearrangement uses TRBV23 and TRBJ2-7; no check of the table's D call, TRBD1, against the DNA was made. This CDR3 spans 14 amino acids. Per germline, CDR1 KGHTA and CDR2 FQNQQP. CDR3 sequence reads: CSSSQSNRGEEQYF. The part of the CDR3 DNA that was read is TGCTCCAGCAGTCAATCGAACAGGGGTGAGGAACAGTAC. Variable domain in full (rest from reference TRBV23 and TRBJ2-7): DAAVTQKPRYLIKMKGQEAEMKCIPEKGHTAVFWYQQKQSKELKFLIYFQNQQPLDQIDMVKERFSAVCPSSSLCSLGIRTCEAEDSALYLCSSSQSNRGEEQYFGPGTRLTVL.

On this clone itself: Mouse gene names and germline throughout. The read comes to an end 1 residue before the CDR3 does, leaving the germline J gene to fill in the end. The chain employs TRBV5 and TRBJ2-1; 8 bases line up with TRBD2. The J segment lost 3 bases and the V segment lost 1 base, leaving 2 bases of the junction unmatched. The CDR3 sequence is 15 residues long. Germline V gives CDR1 LGHNA, CDR2 YNLKQL (reference sequence). The CDR3 bases that were read are TGTGCCAGCAGCCAAGTGGGGGGGGGCTATGCTGAGCAGTTC. Amino acid sequence: CASSQVGGGYAEQF. The complete CDR3 protein is CASSQVGGGYAEQFF.

Remarks on this clone: The gene names given are mouse names. The read gets to within 1 residue of the CDR3 end, and the germline J gene fills in the rest. This chain links TRBV13-2 with TRBJ2-2, with 8 bases identical to TRBD1. The germline V gene encodes CDR1 NNHNN and CDR2 SYGAGS (reference sequence). The CDR3 spans 15 residues. After removal of 5 bases from V and 4 bases from J, the junction contained 7 bases not matched to a gene. CDR3 bases read: TGTGCCAGCGGGTCCAGGGGGCGCGGCACCGGGCAGCTCTAC. Its translation: CASGSRGRGTGQLY. The complete CDR3 protein is CASGSRGRGTGQLYF.

Regarding this clone: Gene labels here are mouse ones. Read coverage stops 1 residue before the CDR3 terminus; the germline J gene supplies the remainder. The chain couples TRBV29 to TRBJ1-1, with unresolved D. Between the trimmed V and J ends, which lost 5 bases and 8 bases, there was a span of 6 bases. The CDR3 runs 10 residues. The germline gives CDR1 MSHET, CDR2 SYDVDS. CDR3 bases read: TGTGCTAGCAGTCACAACGAAGTCTTC. Translation: CASSHNEVF. The whole CDR3 sequence is CASSHNEVFF.

As to this clone: Germline and genes: mouse. The covered CDR3 bases are TGTGCCAGCAGTTTGGGTCTAAATACGCTCTAT. This sequence encodes CASSLGLNTLY. The complete CDR3 protein is CASSLGLNTLYF. The chain uses TRBV15 and TRBJ1-3; D is ambiguous. The missing CDR3 end, 1 residue past where the read stops, is filled in from the germline J gene. Germline-derived CDR1 and CDR2 are SGHND and FRSKSL. V lost 3 bases and J 6 bases, leaving 6 bases between the germline ends. The CDR3 sequence is 12 residues long.

Note on this clone: The germline and genes are mouse ones. The read comes to an end 1 residue before the CDR3 does, leaving the germline J gene to fill in the end. This sequence joins TRBV26 and TRBJ1-1; D remains unclear. Between the trimmed V and J ends, which lost 2 bases and 2 bases, there was a span of 6 bases. Per germline, CDR1 KGHPV and CDR2 FQNQEV (reference sequence). This CDR3 contains 13 residues. The CDR3 DNA, read in part, is TGTGCCAGCAGTCTGGGGAGCAACACAGAAGTCTTC. As protein: CASSLGSNTEVF. The whole CDR3 is CASSLGSNTEVFF.

Sample share makes this clone large. Gene names are the mouse ones. The CDR3 is CASSLGTAYEQYF. The sequenced part of the CDR3 DNA is TGTGCCAGCTCTCTCGGGACAGCCTATGAACAGTAC. The V and J genes are TRBV12-1 and TRBJ2-7, with 7 bases fitting TRBD1. The read gets to within 1 residue of the CDR3 end, and the germline J gene fills in the rest. Germline CDR1 SGHSN, CDR2 HYEKVE. CDR3 length: 13 residues. V was pared by 0 bases and J by 2 bases, with 0 bases of the junction left unmatched.

This clone appeared a few times. Gene labels here are mouse ones. The read is 1 residue too short to cover the CDR3 end, so that end is filled in from the germline J gene. The rearrangement joins TRBV13-3 to TRBJ2-5; 9 nucleotides align to TRBD1. The length of the CDR3 is 13 residues. Germline lookup yields CDR1 NNHDY and CDR2 SYVADS. After removal of 5 bases from V and 5 bases from J, the junction contained 3 bases not matched to a gene. The sequenced part of the CDR3 DNA is TGTGCCAGCAGCCCGGGACAGGGAGACACCCAGTAC. Its translation: CASSPGQGDTQY. The full CDR3 protein reads CASSPGQGDTQYF.

Details on this clone: Mouse gene names and germline throughout. The part of the CDR3 DNA that was read is TGTGCCAGCAGTCCCAACTATGAACAGTAC. Amino acids: CASSPNYEQY. The full CDR3 protein is CASSPNYEQYF. This chain uses TRBV26 with TRBJ2-7; unclear D gene. The read gets to within 1 residue of the CDR3 end, and the germline J gene fills in the rest. CDR3 length equals 11 residues. The germline V gene has CDR1 KGHPV and CDR2 FQNQEV (reference sequence). Trimming shortened V by 4 bases and J by 3 bases, and 4 bases separated the two germline ends.

As regards this clone: The genes are named according to mouse. Partial CDR3 DNA: TGCACCTGCAGTCCCCAGGCGAACCAGGCTCCGCTT. This translates into CTCSPQANQAPL. In full, the CDR3 reads CTCSPQANQAPLF. This chain links TRBV1 with TRBJ1-5; the D is unclear. The read comes to an end 1 residue before the CDR3 does, leaving the germline J gene to fill in the end. The germline gives CDR1 NSQYPW, CDR2 LRSPGD (reference sequence). This CDR3 is 13 amino acids long. The V gene lost 5 bases and the J gene lost 4 bases, with 9 bases spanning the gap.

As for this clone: Mouse gene names apply. From the germline J gene comes the end of the CDR3, since the read stops 1 residue before it. The chain employs TRBV13-1 and TRBJ1-1, with D unresolved. With 3 bases removed from V and 0 bases from J, the gap between germline ends came to 6 bases. Per the germline V gene, CDR1 is NSHNY and CDR2 is SYGAGN. The CDR3 has 13 residues. The part of the CDR3 DNA that was read is TGTGCCAGCAGTGGACAATCAAACACAGAAGTCTTC. This gives the protein CASSGQSNTEVF. The entire CDR3 sequence reads CASSGQSNTEVFF.

Concerning this clone itself: Genes and germline are mouse. The DNA read from the CDR3 is TGTGCCAGCTCTCTGCGACAGGGGAACGAAAGATTATTT. Amino acid sequence: CASSLRQGNERLF. The whole CDR3 protein is CASSLRQGNERLFF. The chain joins TRBV12-1 to TRBJ1-4, with 8 nucleotides matching TRBD1. The read is 1 residue too short to cover the CDR3 end, so that end is filled in from the germline J gene. The CDR3 consists of 14 residues. The V gene's germline CDR1 is SGHSN and CDR2 HYEKVE. V shed 1 base, J shed 5 bases, and the junction held 2 bases outside the gene matches.

As to this clone: A far larger clone is just one base off, so this is likely a read error. Mouse names are used for the genes. The read comes to an end 1 residue before the CDR3 does, leaving the germline J gene to fill in the end. Other DNA sequences from this sample encode an identical CDR3 as well. The V call is TRBV13-3, the J call TRBJ2-7; TRBD2 matches at 10 bases. CDR3 length: 14 residues. Germline V gene sequence: CDR1 NNHDY, CDR2 SYVADS. V gave up 5 bases and J gave up 0 bases; unmatched junction bases: 2. The sequenced part of the CDR3 DNA is TGTGCCAGCAGCGACTGGGGGGACTCCTATGAACAGTAC. As protein: CASSDWGDSYEQY. The whole CDR3 is CASSDWGDSYEQYF.

Notes on this clone: Mouse names are used for the genes. Read data end 1 residue before the CDR3 end; the end is taken from the germline J gene. This sequence joins TRBV26 and TRBJ2-2; D remains unclear. CDR1 and CDR2 from the germline V gene are KGHPV and FQNQEV (reference sequence). CDR3 length equals 15 residues. V was clipped by 4 bases and J by 0 bases, with 9 bases between them. This CDR3 is CASSRPGTNTGQLYF. The CDR3 bases that were read are TGTGCCAGCAGTCGACCCGGGACAAACACCGGGCAGCTCTAC. Full variable domain (missing parts from reference TRBV26 and TRBJ2-2): NSKVIQTPRYLVKGQGQKAKMRCIPEKGHPVVFWYQQNKNNEFKFLINFQNQEVLQQIDMTEKRFSAECPSNSPCSLEIQSSEAGDSALYLCASSRPGTNTGQLYFGEGSKLTVL.

This clone turned up a few times. Gene names refer to mouse genes. The read is 1 residue too short to cover the CDR3 end, so that end is filled in from the germline J gene. The chain carries TRBV13-3 and TRBJ2-2, with D maybe TRBD1 (6 bases). This CDR3 contains 14 residues. CDR1 NNHDY and CDR2 SYVADS come from the germline V gene. Trimming left V 5 bases short and J 0 bases short, with 8 bases between. The CDR3 sequence is CASRGTTNTGQLYF. CDR3 DNA (partial): TGTGCCAGCAGGGGGACAACAAACACCGGGCAGCTCTAC.

As regards this clone: Germline and genes: mouse. From the germline J gene comes the end of the CDR3, since the read stops 1 residue before it. This sequence joins TRBV12-2 and TRBJ2-5; 8 positions agree with TRBD2. V lost 0 bases to trimming and J lost 3 bases; unmatched junction nucleotides: 7. This CDR3 spans 16 amino acids. CDR1 and CDR2 (germline): SGHLS, HYDKME. This CDR3 reads CASSLVGGGIQDTQYF. CDR3 DNA, as far as it was read: TGTGCCAGCTCTCTCGTTGGGGGGGGGATACAAGACACCCAGTAC.

Remarks on this clone: Gene names and germline match the mouse. Read data end 1 residue before the CDR3 end; the end is taken from the germline J gene. This chain joins TRBV14 and TRBJ2-4, with no clear D. This CDR3 contains 12 residues. V was trimmed by 4 bases and J by 7 bases, leaving 10 bases between them. In germline, CDR1 is SGHDT, CDR2 FRDEAV. Partial CDR3 DNA: TGTGCCAGCAGTCCCCGCACGGACACCTTGTAC. This gives the protein CASSPRTDTLY. The complete CDR3 protein is CASSPRTDTLYF.

Details on this clone: The gene names given are mouse names. The read ends 1 residue before the CDR3 terminus; that terminus is restored from the germline J gene. The V gene is TRBV26, the J gene TRBJ1-5; 9 bases agree with TRBD1. The CDR3 contains 13 residues. Germline V gene sequence: CDR1 KGHPV, CDR2 FQNQEV (reference sequence). V lost 4 bases and J lost 9; bases outside the gene matches: 4. CDR3 bases read: TGTGCCAGCAGTCCGGGACAGGGAACGGCTCCGCTT. It is translated as CASSPGQGTAPL. The whole CDR3 protein reads CASSPGQGTAPLF.

This clone was observed a few times. Gene labels here are mouse ones. The CDR3 end falls 1 residue outside the read, so it is completed with the germline J gene. The gene calls are TRBV20 and TRBJ2-1; D gene uncertain. Germline V gives CDR1 GFQATS, CDR2 STVNSAI. Trimming shortened V by 0 bases and J by 4 bases, and 7 bases separated the two germline ends. The CDR3 has 13 amino acids. CDR3 DNA (partial): TGTGGTGCTAGGGATCCACAGTATGCTGAGCAGTTC. This sequence encodes CGARDPQYAEQF. The full CDR3 protein is CGARDPQYAEQFF.

This clone is large. The gene symbols are mouse symbols. Coverage ceases 1 residue before the CDR3 finishes, and the germline J gene fills in the end. The chain joins TRBV13-1 to TRBJ2-1, with D possibly being TRBD1 (7 bases). CDR1 NSHNY and CDR2 SYGAGN come from the germline V gene. V was pared by 2 bases and J by 5 bases, with 8 bases between. The CDR3 is 13 residues long. The CDR3 sequence is CASSDRGDAEQFF. CDR3 DNA, as far as it was read: TGTGCCAGCAGTGACAGGGGGGATGCTGAGCAGTTC.

With respect to this clone: Gene names are the mouse ones. The read ends 1 residue early relative to the CDR3; the germline J gene fills the gap. The rearrangement uses TRBV29 and TRBJ2-7; D ambiguous. The CDR3 is made up of 12 amino acids. The germline V gene encodes CDR1 MSHET and CDR2 SYDVDS. V was shortened by 5 bases and J by 2 bases, with 7 bases between the two germline ends. This chain's CDR3 is CASSGSPYEQYF. The part of the CDR3 DNA that was read is TGTGCTAGCAGTGGCAGCCCCTATGAACAGTAC. The full variable domain, completed using reference TRBV29 and TRBJ2-7, is DMKVTQMPRYLIKRMGENVLLECGQDMSHETMYWYRQDPGLGLQLIYISYDVDSNSEGDIPKGYRVSRKKREHFSLILDSAKTNQTSVYFCASSGSPYEQYFGPGTRLTVL.

On this clone: The gene symbols are mouse symbols. The read ends 1 residue early relative to the CDR3; the germline J gene fills the gap. The genes are TRBV3 and TRBJ1-2; 7 nucleotides line up with TRBD1. The CDR3 has 13 amino acids. The V segment lost 4 bases and the J segment 2 bases; nucleotides outside the gene matches: 1. The germline V gene has CDR1 SNHLY and CDR2 FYNGKV (reference sequence). The CDR3 region is CASSSQGNSDYTF. CDR3 DNA (partial): TGTGCCAGCAGCTCACAGGGGAACTCCGACTACACC.

Concerning this clone itself: The listed genes are named as in mouse. The sequenced fragment ends 1 residue before the CDR3 boundary, so the rest is inferred from the germline J gene. J is TRBJ2-7 and V is TRBV12-1; the match to TRBD2 covers 11 bases. The length of the CDR3 is 14 residues. V lost 2 bases to trimming and J lost 4 bases; unmatched junction nucleotides: 3. Germline V gene lookup returns CDR1 SGHSN and CDR2 HYEKVE. CDR3 DNA, as far as it was read: TGTGCCAGCTCTCGGACTGGGGGGCCTTATGAACAGTAC. This sequence encodes CASSRTGGPYEQY. The whole CDR3 sequence is CASSRTGGPYEQYF.

About this clone: The gene names given are mouse names. The read terminates 1 residue before the CDR3 end, so the remaining end is supplied by the germline J gene. V usage is TRBV26 and J usage is TRBJ1-4; a possible D gene is TRBD1 (6 bases). The CDR3 contains 13 residues. V was shortened by 0 bases and J by 7 bases, with 6 bases between the two germline ends. CDR1 and CDR2 from the germline V gene are KGHPV and FQNQEV (reference sequence). This CDR3 reads CASSLSTGERLFF. CDR3 DNA (partial): TGTGCCAGCAGTCTGTCGACAGGCGAAAGATTATTT.

For this clone: Mouse names are used for the genes. The read gets to within 1 residue of the CDR3 end, and the germline J gene fills in the rest. The V and J genes are TRBV12-2 and TRBJ2-4; weak D call: TRBD2 (6 bases). CDR3 size: 13 residues. V was pared by 5 bases and J by 1 base, with 9 bases between. In germline, CDR1 is SGHLS, CDR2 HYDKME. The CDR3 spells CASCWGGQNTLYF. Partial CDR3 DNA: TGTGCCAGCTGCTGGGGAGGTCAAAACACCTTGTAC.

By proportion, this clone is hyperexpanded (1% or more). Gene names are mouse gene names. The CDR3 end falls 1 residue outside the read, so it is completed with the germline J gene. The V gene is TRBV13-3, the J gene TRBJ2-4; 10 bases match TRBD1. V gave up 2 bases and J gave up 0 bases; unmatched junction bases: 3. Per germline, CDR1 NNHDY and CDR2 SYVADS. The CDR3 runs to 16 residues. The CDR3: CASSEGTGDSQNTLYF. The CDR3 bases that were read are TGTGCCAGCAGTGAGGGGACAGGGGATAGTCAAAACACCTTGTAC. Complete variable domain (other parts from reference TRBV13-3 and TRBJ2-4): EAAVTQSPRSKVAVTGGKVTLSCHQTNNHDYMYWYRQDTGHGLRLIHYSYVADSTEKGDIPDGYKASRPSQENFSLILELASLSQTAVYFCASSEGTGDSQNTLYFGAGTRLSVL.

Within the sample, this clone is large (0.1 to 1%). Gene names and germline match the mouse. Read coverage stops 1 residue before the CDR3 terminus; the germline J gene supplies the remainder. J is TRBJ2-7 and V is TRBV13-3, with 13 bases identical to TRBD2. The V and J ends lost 5 bases and 3 bases, in that order; junction bases with no gene match: 2. From germline, CDR1 is NNHDY and CDR2 SYVADS. The CDR3 is made up of 14 amino acids. The covered CDR3 bases are TGTGCCAGCAGCGGGGACTGGGGGGGCTATGAACAGTAC. Translating it yields CASSGDWGGYEQY. The whole CDR3 sequence is CASSGDWGGYEQYF.